This T cell receptor beta chain was identified in a study of PD-L1 blockade in urothelial cancer (TCRdb year 2017). Notes on the research overall: Therapy was started around 2014 for all patients, and atezolizumab 1,200 mg was administered intravenously every 3 weeks. Pretreatment blood TCR-seq was available for twenty-nine patients, at least one posttreatment blood collection was obtained for approximately 24 patients, and tumor TCR-seq was available for approximately 24 patients. Pretreatment tumor samples, along with matched peripheral blood serially collected before and after atezolizumab treatment, were subjected to TCR sequencing. In the same patients, pretreatment tumors underwent whole exome sequencing and RNA sequencing in addition to TCR sequencing. Durable clinical benefit was defined as a progression-free survival longer than 6 months, and TCR features were additionally tested against progression-free survival and overall survival. Blood samples were analyzed at two time points: 3 weeks after treatment start (second dose) and 6 weeks after treatment start. About 90% of the roughly 29 patients were males with bladder-origin urothelial cancer, and 18 of 29 reported a prior smoking history. Under 10 patients achieved durable clinical benefit and approximately 20 did not. An ECOG performance status of 0 or 1 was recorded for the patients, and 0 to 3 prior chemotherapy regimens had been received by the patients. Somatic, immune and clinical correlates of response to PD-L1 blockade with atezolizumab in urothelial cancer were the focus of an exploratory multi-omic analysis. Blood samples yielded a median of roughly 140,000 T cells and around 80,000 unique TCRs, with median clonality around 0.084. What the research found in general, with its limitations: Improved progression-free and overall survival was associated with having pretreatment peripheral blood TCR clonality below the median. Because of the small sample size (n = 29) and the many exploratory analyses performed, the results are intended to be regarded as hypothesis-generating. Greater expansion of tumor-associated TCR clones in peripheral blood 3 weeks after the start of treatment was observed in patients with durable benefit (n of about 24, p = 0.022).

Each PCR received spiked-in synthetic TCR analog templates so that absolute template abundance could be estimated from read counts. The immunoSEQ assay was used to amplify TCRbeta CDR3 regions from genomic DNA with bias-controlled V and J gene primers. Sequencing of rearranged TCRbeta segments was done at approximately 20X coverage. The authors' analysis ran thus. Sequencing errors were corrected by clustering, and CDR3s were annotated against IMGT so that V, D and J genes could be assigned. Out-of-frame and stop-codon sequences were excluded, and only productive TCRbeta rearrangements were used in downstream analyses. To compute clonality, Shannon entropy was normalized by the log of the number of unique productive sequences and then subtracted from one. Clones differing between time points or between blood and tumor were identified by Fisher's exact test with Benjamini-Hochberg correction at adjusted p below 0.01. Entries here come from immuneACCESS through TCRdb and include only in-frame sequences with V and J called. Some clones fail to appear in such tables; in the studies checked, an unresolved V gene covers under half of the shortfall, and the cause of the remainder is unknown. V, J and clone size are taken as reported in that table, and D and trimming were inferred from the DNA itself. The sample table lists some 47,000 clones, roughly four fifths of them with a count of one. Of the sample, 3% to 3.5% is held by the ten largest clones.

The cohort included about 29 patients with locally advanced or metastatic urothelial carcinoma who were treated at Memorial Sloan Kettering on a trial protocol. Peripheral blood mononuclear cells were collected pretreatment and during treatment, with between 1 and 8 total time points obtained per patient. The Qiagen DNeasy Blood extraction kit was used to purify genomic DNA from total PBMCs and from tumor samples. PBMCs were collected pretreatment and during treatment, and were isolated and stored as previously described. The germline V gene specifies SGHRS as CDR1 and YFSETQ as CDR2. Inclusive of the bounding cysteine and phenylalanine, the CDR3 is 17 residues long. CDR3 DNA only is kept here, 51 bases in frame from base 1. V is shortened by 4 bases, J by 2 bases, and the region joining them spans 20 bases. Of note for this clone: There is no known antigen for this receptor. No base quality information exists; no much larger clone differs at one position.

This TCR came from a man aged 70-80 years with urothelial cancer. The material sequenced was PBMCs, taken around atezolizumab (anti-PD-L1) treatment. The rearrangement combines TRBV5-1 with TRBJ2-3, with a tentative D gene TRBD2 over 6 matching bases. The CDR3 sequence is CASSPYMATGVTDTQYF. The nucleotide sequence reads TGCGCCAGCAGCCCCTATATGGCAACGGGAGTCACAGATACGCAGTATTTT.